This is a list of T cell receptor beta chains from one sample in a study of monozygotic twins with inflammatory bowel disease. TCRdb re-called the 5' RACE reads, yielding one record per CDR3 amino acid sequence without DNA. This listing includes roughly 200,000 distinct CDR3 sequences. Source material: blood. Receptors were obtained from a human donor with ulcerative colitis or Crohn's disease, or a healthy co-twin of an affected twin (not recorded which). Both conserved end residues are part of each CDR3. Each record gives: V gene, J gene, CDR3 protein.

>TRBV10-3|TRBJ1-6
CAISEENGFNSPLHF
>TRBV10-2|TRBJ2-3
CASSESTDTQYF
>TRBV6-1|TRBJ1-1
CASRNSGGRGTEAFF
>TRBV20-1|TRBJ1-1
CSARAMGQLNTEAFF
>TRBV19|TRBJ1-1
CASSWGLRTEAFF
>TRBV20-1|TRBJ1-4
CSARDRVDWEKLFF
>TRBV6-5|TRBJ1-1
CASSSTYELGDNEAFF
>TRBV7-2|TRBJ2-2
CATPEGPGELFF
>TRBV18|TRBJ1-5
CASSLRTGLNSNQPQHF
>TRBV12-3/TRBV12-4|TRBJ1-3
CASNGYPGNTIYF
>TRBV7-2|TRBJ2-3
CASSSRGSTDTQYF
>TRBV6-2/TRBV6-3|TRBJ1-6
CATQDRGSPLHF
>TRBV20-1|TRBJ1-1
CSARQGRNTEAFF
>TRBV12-3/TRBV12-4|TRBJ2-3
CASSFLFTDTQYF
>TRBV29-1|TRBJ1-5
CSVLTGGSNQPQHF
>TRBV20-1|TRBJ1-2
CSASEVSYNSGYGYTF
>TRBV7-8|TRBJ1-2
CASSLAGVNGYTF
>TRBV6-1|TRBJ2-5
CASSRGQGETQYF
>TRBV7-2|TRBJ1-2
CASSQGQPYGYTF
>TRBV5-1|TRBJ1-6
CASSPDPSSSPLHF
>TRBV12-3/TRBV12-4|TRBJ2-2
CASRYRGNGELFF
>TRBV7-3|TRBJ2-3
CASSSVGGNTQYF
>TRBV11-2|TRBJ2-2
CASSPVGQNTGELFF
>TRBV25-1|TRBJ1-2
CASSETGGRYGYTF
>TRBV27|TRBJ1-2
CASSLVPSSGWAF
>TRBV20-1|TRBJ1-2
CSAMNRDRGWLANYGYTF
>TRBV10-3|TRBJ1-6
CAISQQTGRDSPLHF
>TRBV12-3/TRBV12-4|TRBJ2-1
CASSARRQMSSYNEQFF
>TRBV5-1|TRBJ1-2
CASSLGGNGDGYTF
>TRBV6-1|TRBJ1-2
CASRLTGRLSGFTF
>TRBV7-9|TRBJ1-1
CATRTGTEAFF
>TRBV20-1|TRBJ1-5
CSARDSGSNNQPQHF
>TRBV2|TRBJ1-5
CASSELVEQPQHF
>TRBV2|TRBJ1-1
CASRAFYEAFF
>TRBV7-3|TRBJ2-3
CASSLGTPRDTQYF
>TRBV20-1|TRBJ2-5
CSAPGPGLGTQYF
>TRBV7-9|TRBJ1-4
CASSVDLSGEKLFF
>TRBV9|TRBJ1-5
CASSSGGYSNQPQHF
>TRBV5-1|TRBJ1-2
CASSPEGAGYYGYTF
>TRBV18|TRBJ2-6
CASSPPNRDSSSGANVLTF
>TRBV11-3|TRBJ2-2
CASSPSPLLNTGELFF
>TRBV5-1|TRBJ1-3
CPSSWGRTDSGNTIYF
>TRBV20-1|TRBJ2-5
CSANLQGQETQYF
>TRBV7-9|TRBJ1-5
CASSLLGEHQPQHF
>TRBV10-3|TRBJ1-6
CAISEGGLSSPLHF
>TRBV6-5|TRBJ2-5
CASSYSRKTGQETQYF
>TRBV7-9|TRBJ1-1
CASSSTGARNTEAFF
>TRBV9|TRBJ1-2
CASSVLPDWDAGGYTF
>TRBV12-3/TRBV12-4|TRBJ1-2
CASRRDRGSYGYTF
>TRBV5-1|TRBJ2-3
CASSLWSGTYFGFSTDTQYF
>TRBV16|TRBJ1-1
CASSPRTVNTEAFF
>TRBV6-1|TRBJ2-6
CASSAQLSGANVLTF
>TRBV20-1|TRBJ1-2
CSAREAPGYGYTF
>TRBV20-1|TRBJ1-6
CSGRQTDNSPLHF